The 4 T cell receptor beta chains below all came from one sample that was sequenced in a study of blood T cell repertoires in COVID-19. Profiled with immunoSEQ multiplex PCR; TCRdb holds only in-frame clones, not every one. The sample holds approximately 410,000 clones, roughly 88% seen once. The specimen sequenced was peripheral blood. These receptors were taken from a young woman with active or convalescent COVID-19.

The gene calls are TRBV6-5 and TRBJ1-4; 7 bases are a match to TRBD1. Losses at the gene ends were 5 bases for V and 8 bases for J; bases not matched to a gene: 11. The germline gives CDR1 MNHEY, CDR2 SVGAGI. The CDR3 is 15 residues long. CDR3 amino acids: CASSTITGAREKLFF. DNA of the CDR3: TGTGCCAGCAGTACGATTACAGGGGCGCGGGAAAAACTGTTTTTT.

This rearrangement joins TRBV5-8 to TRBJ1-1; D may be TRBD1 (5 bases). The germline CDR1 and CDR2 sequences are SGHTS and YDEGEE. Trimming removed 3 bases at V and 5 bases at J, with 23 bases between. The CDR3 loop spans 17 amino acids. The CDR3 bases are TGTGCCAGCAGCTGGGCCTTTGTGCTGAGGAGGGGAACTGAAGCTTTCTTT. Translating gives CASSWAFVLRRGTEAFF.

The chain combines TRBV27 with TRBJ2-5; 7 positions agree with TRBD2. V was clipped by 8 bases and J by 4 bases; unmatched bases: 7. This CDR3 contains 13 residues. Germline-derived CDR1 and CDR2 are MNHEY and SMNVEV (reference sequence). CDR3 protein: CASGFGGGETQYF. In DNA, the CDR3 is TGTGCCAGCGGGTTCGGCGGGGGAGAGACCCAGTACTTC.

The V call is TRBV18, the J call TRBJ2-7; D is possibly TRBD1 (6 bases). The CDR3 consists of 17 residues. Trimming took 3 bases from V and 3 from J, leaving 21 bases between them. Germline values: CDR1 KGHSH, CDR2 LQKENI. Written as DNA, the CDR3 is TGTGCCAGCTCACCGACGTCTACAGGTAACAGGGACTACGAGCAGTACTTC. This encodes CASSPTSTGNRDYEQYF.